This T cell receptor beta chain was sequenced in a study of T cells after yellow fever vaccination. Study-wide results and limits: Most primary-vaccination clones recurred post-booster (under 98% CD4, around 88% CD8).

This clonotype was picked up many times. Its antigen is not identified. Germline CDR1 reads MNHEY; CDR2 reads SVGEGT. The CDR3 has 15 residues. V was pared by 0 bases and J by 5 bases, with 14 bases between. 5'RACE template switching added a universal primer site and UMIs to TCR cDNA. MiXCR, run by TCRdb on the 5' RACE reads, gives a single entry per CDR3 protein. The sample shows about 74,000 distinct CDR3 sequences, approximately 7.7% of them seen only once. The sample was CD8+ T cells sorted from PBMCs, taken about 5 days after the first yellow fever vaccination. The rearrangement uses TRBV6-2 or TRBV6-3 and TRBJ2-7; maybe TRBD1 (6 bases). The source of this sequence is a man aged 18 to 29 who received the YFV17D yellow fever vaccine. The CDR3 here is CASSYSRGLPDEQYF. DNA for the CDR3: TGTGCCAGCAGTTACTCCAGGGGCCTACCAGACGAGCAGTACTTC.